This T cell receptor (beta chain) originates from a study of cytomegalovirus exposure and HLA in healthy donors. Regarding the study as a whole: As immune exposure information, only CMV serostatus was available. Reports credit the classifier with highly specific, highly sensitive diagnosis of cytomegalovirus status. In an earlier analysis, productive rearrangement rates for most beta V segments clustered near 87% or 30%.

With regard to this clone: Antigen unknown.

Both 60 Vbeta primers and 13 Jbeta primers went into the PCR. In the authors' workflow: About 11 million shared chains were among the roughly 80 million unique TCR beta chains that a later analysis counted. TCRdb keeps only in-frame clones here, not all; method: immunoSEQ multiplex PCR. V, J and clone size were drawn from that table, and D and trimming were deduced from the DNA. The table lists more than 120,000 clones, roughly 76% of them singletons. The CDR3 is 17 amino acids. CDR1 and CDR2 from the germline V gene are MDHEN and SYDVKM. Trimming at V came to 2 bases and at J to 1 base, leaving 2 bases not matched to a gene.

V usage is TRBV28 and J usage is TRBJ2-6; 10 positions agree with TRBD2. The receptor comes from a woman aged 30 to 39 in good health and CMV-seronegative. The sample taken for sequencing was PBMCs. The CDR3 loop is CASSLLAGVSGANVLTF. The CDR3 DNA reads TGTGCCAGCAGTTTACTAGCGGGAGTTTCTGGGGCCAACGTCCTGACTTTC.